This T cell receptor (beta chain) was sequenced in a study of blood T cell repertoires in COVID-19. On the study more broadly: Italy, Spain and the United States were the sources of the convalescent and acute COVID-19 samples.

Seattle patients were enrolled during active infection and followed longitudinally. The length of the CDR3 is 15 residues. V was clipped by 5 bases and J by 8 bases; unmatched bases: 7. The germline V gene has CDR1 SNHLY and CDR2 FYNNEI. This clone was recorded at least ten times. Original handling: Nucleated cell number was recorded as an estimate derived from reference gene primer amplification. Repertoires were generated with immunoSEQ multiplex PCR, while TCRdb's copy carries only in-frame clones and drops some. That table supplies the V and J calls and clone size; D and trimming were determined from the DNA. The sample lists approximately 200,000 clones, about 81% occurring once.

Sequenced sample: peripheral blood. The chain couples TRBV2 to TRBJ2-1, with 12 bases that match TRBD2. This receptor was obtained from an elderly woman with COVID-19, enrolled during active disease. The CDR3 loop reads CASSFLAGGRDEQFF. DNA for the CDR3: TGTGCCAGCAGTTTTCTAGCGGGAGGGCGGGATGAGCAGTTCTTC.